This is a list of T cell receptor beta chains from one sample in a study of T cell responses to AZD1222 COVID-19 vaccine. Profiled with immunoSEQ multiplex PCR; TCRdb holds only in-frame clones, not every one. The repertoire holds about 170,000 clones, with over 75% as singletons. The sequenced sample was peripheral blood, obtained on day 0 of AZD1222 vaccination. The receptors shown here come from an adult in good health. Each CDR3 is given with its conserved first and last residue. The D gene is left open where the match is weak. Clone sizes are given selectively: once, few, many, or a class where the clone is expanded.

J gene | clone size | V gene | D gene | CDR3 DNA | CDR3 protein
TRBJ2-3 | - | TRBV9 | - | TGTGCCAGCAGCGCCCCGACAGCGAGCACAGATACGCAGTATTTT | CASSAPTASTDTQYF
TRBJ1-4 | - | TRBV4-1 | - | TGCGCCAGCAGCCAGGGGCGCGAGGGGGAAAAACTGTTTTTT | CASSQGREGEKLFF
TRBJ1-3 | - | TRBV6-5 | TRBD1 | TGTGCCAGCAGTCCAACAGGGGTCGGAAACACCATATATTTT | CASSPTGVGNTIYF
TRBJ2-7 | - | TRBV15 | TRBD1 | TGTGCCACCAGCAGAGTGGGGACAGGGGCCGAGCAGTACTTC | CATSRVGTGAEQYF
TRBJ1-2 | - | TRBV6-2/TRBV6-3 | TRBD1 | TGTGCCAGCAGTTACAGGCCGGACAGGGTGCGACTAGATAACTATGGCTACACCTTC | CASSYRPDRVRLDNYGYTF
TRBJ1-5 | - | TRBV6-2/TRBV6-3 | TRBD1 | TGTGCCAGCAGTTACGGGAGGACAGGGATGGGCGTACAGCCCCAGCATTTT | CASSYGRTGMGVQPQHF
TRBJ1-6 | few | TRBV4-3 | - | TGCGCCAGCAGCTTTGGCGCGGGTTCACCCCTCCACTTT | CASSFGAGSPLHF
TRBJ2-2 | - | TRBV6-5 | - | TGTGCCAGCGTAGGGCTAATAGTGGCCGGGGAGCTGTTTTTT | CASVGLIVAGELFF
TRBJ2-1 | once | TRBV6-2/TRBV6-3 | - | TGTGCCAGCGGCCCAAATGAGCAGTTCTTC | CASGPNEQFF
TRBJ2-3 | - | TRBV5-6 | - | TGTGCCAGCAGCTTGGCCGAGTGGGATACGCAGTATTTT | CASSLAEWDTQYF
TRBJ2-7 | - | TRBV12-5 | - | TGTGCTAGTGGCCCCAGGGGATACGAGCAGTACTTC | CASGPRGYEQYF
TRBJ2-1 | - | TRBV25-1 | - | TGTGCCAGCAGTGACCTTCGGGGGGCGCAGGGAAATGAGCAGTTCTTC | CASSDLRGAQGNEQFF
TRBJ1-1 | - | TRBV5-4 | - | TGTGCCAGCAGCTCCACACGAGGAGAGGGGTGGGCTGAAGCTTTCTTT | CASSSTRGEGWAEAFF
TRBJ1-3 | few | TRBV11-2 | TRBD1 | TGTGCCAGCAGCCGGGGACAGGGTGACTCCGGAAACACCATATATTTT | CASSRGQGDSGNTIYF
TRBJ2-7 | - | TRBV9 | - | TGTGCCAGCAGCGTAGACCCCAGGGGCAGCGAGCAGTACTTC | CASSVDPRGSEQYF
TRBJ2-5 | - | TRBV12-5 | - | TGTGCTAGTGGTTTTAATTGTGTCAGGAAACTCCAAGAGACCCAGTACTTC | CASGFNCVRKLQETQYF
TRBJ1-1 | - | TRBV7-2 | TRBD1 | TGTGCCAGCAGATCTAGACAGGGGGCCGCTGAAGCTTTCTTT | CASRSRQGAAEAFF
TRBJ1-3 | - | TRBV7-7 | TRBD1 | TGTGCTAGCAGCTTGGGGACAGCCGCTGGAAACACCATATATTTT | CASSLGTAAGNTIYF
TRBJ1-4 | once | TRBV27 | - | TGTGCCAGCAGTCCCGAGATGGACAGCTCTAATGAAAAACTGTTTTTT | CASSPEMDSSNEKLFF
TRBJ2-3 | - | TRBV18 | TRBD1 | TGTGCCAGCTCACTATCCCCCCAGGGGGCAGATACGCAGTATTTT | CASSLSPQGADTQYF
TRBJ1-6 | few | TRBV30 | - | TGTGCCTGGGCGAGGGGGGTTCGGCGGGAGAATTCACCCCTCCACTTT | CAWARGVRRENSPLHF
TRBJ2-3 | - | TRBV7-3 | - | TGTGCCAGCAGCCTTGGGGGCGGGGGCACAGATACGCAGTATTTT | CASSLGGGGTDTQYF
TRBJ2-1 | - | TRBV7-3 | - | TGTGCCAGCAGCCCCAACCGCGGAAGAACTAGCCCCAGTGAGCAGTTCTTC | CASSPNRGRTSPSEQFF
TRBJ2-1 | - | TRBV6-2/TRBV6-3 | TRBD2 | TGTGCCAGCAGTCCCCGGACTAGCGGGGACTACAATGAGCAGTTCTTC | CASSPRTSGDYNEQFF
TRBJ1-1 | - | TRBV7-3 | - | TGTGCCAGCAGCTTATCAGGGATTTCTGAAGCTTTCTTT | CASSLSGISEAFF
TRBJ2-1 | - | TRBV5-4 | - | TGTGCCAGCAGCTTGGCGGGTGAGCAGTTCTTC | CASSLAGEQFF
TRBJ2-3 | few | TRBV14 | TRBD2 | TGTGCCAGCAGCCAAGCACCGCGGGGGTTATCCCTGGATACGCAGTATTTT | CASSQAPRGLSLDTQYF
TRBJ1-1 | - | TRBV7-8 | TRBD1 | TGTGCCAGCAGCGGGACAGGGGGCTTGGCCACTGAAGCTTTCTTT | CASSGTGGLATEAFF
TRBJ1-4 | - | TRBV29-1 | - | TGCAGCGTCACACAGGGAACAACTAATGAAAAACTGTTTTTT | CSVTQGTTNEKLFF
TRBJ2-5 | - | TRBV7-9 | TRBD1 | TGTGCCAGCAGCCCCGTTCGGACAGGGGCCTTACAAGAGACCCAGTACTTC | CASSPVRTGALQETQYF